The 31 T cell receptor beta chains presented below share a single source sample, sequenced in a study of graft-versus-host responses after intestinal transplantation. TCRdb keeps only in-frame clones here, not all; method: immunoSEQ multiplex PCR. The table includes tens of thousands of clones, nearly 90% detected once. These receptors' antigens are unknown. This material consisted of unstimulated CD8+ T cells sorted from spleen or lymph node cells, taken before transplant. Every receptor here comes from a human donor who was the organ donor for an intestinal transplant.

The CDR3, as DNA: TGCGCCAGCAGCTCCGGAGAGAGATGGCCGAACACCGGGGAGCTGTTTTTT. Translating gives CASSSGERWPNTGELFF. V gene TRBV5-1 combines with J gene TRBJ2-2; no reliable D call. Germline lookup yields CDR1 SGHRS and CDR2 YFSETQ. Trimming stripped 3 bases from V and 0 bases from J, with 15 bases between. The CDR3 runs to 17 residues.

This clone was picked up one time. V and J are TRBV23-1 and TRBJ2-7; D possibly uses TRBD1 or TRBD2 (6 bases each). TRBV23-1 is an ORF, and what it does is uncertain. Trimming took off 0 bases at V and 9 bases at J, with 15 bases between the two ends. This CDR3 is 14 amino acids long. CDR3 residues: CASSQSSGVGGQYV. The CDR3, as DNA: TGCGCCAGCAGTCAATCTTCAGGGGTGGGGGGGCAGTACGTC.

CDR3 loop: CASSPDRDNQPQHF. Written as DNA, the CDR3 is TGTGCCAGCAGCCCCGACAGGGACAATCAGCCCCAGCATTTT. The chain combines TRBV28 with TRBJ1-5, with TRBD1 identical over 7 bases. This CDR3 spans 14 amino acids. V dropped 6 bases and J dropped 3; count of bases not matched to a gene: 5. Germline loops: CDR1 MDHEN, CDR2 SYDVKM. The full variable domain, completed using reference TRBV28 and TRBJ1-5, is DVKVTQSSRYLVKRTGEKVFLECVQDMDHENMFWYRQDPGLGLRLIYFSYDVKMKEKGDIPEGYSVSREKKERFSLILESASTNQTSMYLCASSPDRDNQPQHFGDGTRLSIL.

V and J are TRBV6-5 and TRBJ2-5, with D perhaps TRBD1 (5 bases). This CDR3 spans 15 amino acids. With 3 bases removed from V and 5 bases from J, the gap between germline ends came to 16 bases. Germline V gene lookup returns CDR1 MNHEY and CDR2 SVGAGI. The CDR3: CASSYGAGREETQYF. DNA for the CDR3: TGTGCCAGCAGTTATGGGGCAGGGCGAGAGGAGACCCAGTACTTC.

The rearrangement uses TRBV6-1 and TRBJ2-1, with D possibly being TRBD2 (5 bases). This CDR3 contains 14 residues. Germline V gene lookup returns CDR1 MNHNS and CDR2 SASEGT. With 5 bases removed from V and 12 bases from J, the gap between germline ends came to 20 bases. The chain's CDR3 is CASSQNGIYLVQFF. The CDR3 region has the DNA TGTGCCAGCAGTCAAAACGGGATCTATTTAGTGCAGTTCTTC.

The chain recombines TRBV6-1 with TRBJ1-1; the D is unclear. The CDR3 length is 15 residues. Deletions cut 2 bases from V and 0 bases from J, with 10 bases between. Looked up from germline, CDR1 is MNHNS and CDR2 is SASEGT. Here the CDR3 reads CASSELEDMNTEAFF. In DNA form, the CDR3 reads TGTGCCAGCAGTGAACTTGAGGATATGAACACTGAAGCTTTCTTT.

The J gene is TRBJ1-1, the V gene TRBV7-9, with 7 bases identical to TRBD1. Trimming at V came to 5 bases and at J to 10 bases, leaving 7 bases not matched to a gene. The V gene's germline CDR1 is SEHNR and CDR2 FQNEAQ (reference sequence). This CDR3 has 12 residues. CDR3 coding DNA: TGTGCCAGCAGCAGCGAGGGGGCAAGAGCTTTCTTT. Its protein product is CASSSEGARAFF.

Written as DNA, the CDR3 is TGTGCCACCAGCAGACTAGCGGGGGGTTTAAGAGGGGATACGCAGTATTTT. It translates to CATSRLAGGLRGDTQYF. The genes are TRBV15 and TRBJ2-3; 11 positions agree with TRBD2. The J segment lost 6 bases and the V segment lost 2 bases, leaving 10 bases of the junction unmatched. This CDR3 has 17 amino acids. Looked up from germline, CDR1 is LNHNV and CDR2 is YYDKDF (reference sequence).

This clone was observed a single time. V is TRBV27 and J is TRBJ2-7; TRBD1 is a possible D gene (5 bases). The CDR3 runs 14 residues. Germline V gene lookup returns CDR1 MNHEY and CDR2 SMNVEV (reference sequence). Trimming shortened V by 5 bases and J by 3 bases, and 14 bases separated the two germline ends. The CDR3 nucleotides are TGTGCCAGCAGTCCGCAGGGTCACCGCTACGAGCAGTACGTC. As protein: CASSPQGHRYEQYV.

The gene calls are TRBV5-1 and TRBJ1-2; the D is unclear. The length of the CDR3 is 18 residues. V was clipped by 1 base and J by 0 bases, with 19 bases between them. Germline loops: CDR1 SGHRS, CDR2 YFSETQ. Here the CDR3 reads CASSLRRQAPGTNYGYTF. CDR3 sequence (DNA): TGCGCCAGCAGCTTGCGGCGTCAGGCCCCCGGTACTAACTATGGCTACACCTTC.

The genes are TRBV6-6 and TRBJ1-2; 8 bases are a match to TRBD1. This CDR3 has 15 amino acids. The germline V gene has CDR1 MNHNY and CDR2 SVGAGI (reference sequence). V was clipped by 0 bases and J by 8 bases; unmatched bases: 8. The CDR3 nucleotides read TGTGCCAGCAGTTACTCACGAGCGGACAGGGACGGCTACACCTTC. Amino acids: CASSYSRADRDGYTF.

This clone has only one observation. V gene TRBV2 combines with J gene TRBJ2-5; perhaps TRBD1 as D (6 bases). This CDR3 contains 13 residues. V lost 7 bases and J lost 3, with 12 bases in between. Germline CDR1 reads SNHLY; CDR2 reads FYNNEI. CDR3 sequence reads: CASTWAGEETQYF. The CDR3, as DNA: TGTGCCAGCACTTGGGCAGGGGAAGAGACCCAGTACTTC.

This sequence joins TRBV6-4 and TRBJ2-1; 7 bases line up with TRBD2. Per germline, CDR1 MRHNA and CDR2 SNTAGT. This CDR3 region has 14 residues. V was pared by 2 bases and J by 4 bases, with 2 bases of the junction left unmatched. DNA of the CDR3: TGTGCCAGCAGTGACGTTAGCGGGTACAATGAGCAGTTCTTC. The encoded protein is CASSDVSGYNEQFF.

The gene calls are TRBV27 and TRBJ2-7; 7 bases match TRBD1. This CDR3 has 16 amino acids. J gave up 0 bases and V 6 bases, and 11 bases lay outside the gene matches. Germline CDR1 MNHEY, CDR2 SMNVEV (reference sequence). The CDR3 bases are TGTGCCAGCAGGGCGAGACAGGGTGGGGACTCCTACGAGCAGTACGTC. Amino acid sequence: CASRARQGGDSYEQYV.

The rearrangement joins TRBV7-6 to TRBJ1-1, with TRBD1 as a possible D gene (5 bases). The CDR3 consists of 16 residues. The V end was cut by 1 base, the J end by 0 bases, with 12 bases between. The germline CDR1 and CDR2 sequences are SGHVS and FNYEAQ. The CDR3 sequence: CASSLGAGGLNTEAFF. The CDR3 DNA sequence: TGTGCCAGCAGCTTAGGGGCGGGGGGTTTGAACACTGAAGCTTTCTTT. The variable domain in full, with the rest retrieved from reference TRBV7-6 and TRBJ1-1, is GAGVSQSPRYKVTKRGQDVALRCDPISGHVSLYWYRQALGQGPEFLTYFNYEAQQDKSGLPNDRFSAERPEGSISTLTIQRTEQRDSAMYRCASSLGAGGLNTEAFFGQGTRLTVV.

Written as DNA, the CDR3 is TGCGCCAGCAGCCAAGTGGGCGACAGGGGGGGAGGGCAGCCCCAGCATTTT. Its translation is CASSQVGDRGGGQPQHF. The rearrangement joins TRBV4-1 to TRBJ1-5; TRBD1 matches at 9 bases. This CDR3 region has 17 residues. Germline V gene data show CDR1 as MGHRA and CDR2 as YSYEKL. Unmatched junction bases numbered 11, after V lost 1 base and J lost 7 bases.

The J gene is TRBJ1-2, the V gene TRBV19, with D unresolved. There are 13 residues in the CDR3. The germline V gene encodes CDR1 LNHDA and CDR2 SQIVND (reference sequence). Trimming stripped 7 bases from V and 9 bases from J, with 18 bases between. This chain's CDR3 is CASTPLGRARYTF. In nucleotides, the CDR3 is TGTGCCAGTACTCCATTAGGGAGAGCCCGCTACACCTTC.

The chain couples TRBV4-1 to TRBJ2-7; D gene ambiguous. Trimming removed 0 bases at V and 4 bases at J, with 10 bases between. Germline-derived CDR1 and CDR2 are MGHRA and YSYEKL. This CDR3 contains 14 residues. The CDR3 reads CASSQDTTSYEQYV. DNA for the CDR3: TGCGCCAGCAGCCAAGATACGACATCTTACGAGCAGTACGTC.

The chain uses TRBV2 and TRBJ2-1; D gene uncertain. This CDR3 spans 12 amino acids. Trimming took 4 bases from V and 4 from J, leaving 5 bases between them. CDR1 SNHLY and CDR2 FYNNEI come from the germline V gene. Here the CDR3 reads CASSAVYNEQFF. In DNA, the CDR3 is TGTGCCAGCAGTGCTGTATACAATGAGCAGTTCTTC. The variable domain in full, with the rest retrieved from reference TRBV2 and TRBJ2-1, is EPEVTQTPSHQVTQMGQEVILRCVPISNHLYFYWYRQILGQKVEFLVSFYNNEISEKSEIFDDQFSVERPDGSNFTLKIRSTKLEDSAMYFCASSAVYNEQFFGPGTRLTVL.

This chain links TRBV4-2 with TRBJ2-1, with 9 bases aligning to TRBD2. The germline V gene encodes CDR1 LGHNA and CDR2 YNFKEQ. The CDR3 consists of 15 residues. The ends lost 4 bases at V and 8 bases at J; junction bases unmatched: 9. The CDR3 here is CASSPLLRGGDEQFF. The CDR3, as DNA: TGTGCCAGCAGCCCTCTACTGCGGGGGGGCGATGAGCAGTTCTTC.

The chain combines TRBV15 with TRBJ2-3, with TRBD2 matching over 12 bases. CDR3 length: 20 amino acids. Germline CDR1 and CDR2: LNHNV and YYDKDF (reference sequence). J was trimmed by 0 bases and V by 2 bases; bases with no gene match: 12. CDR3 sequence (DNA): TGTGCCACCAGCAGAACCCCTGAGCTAGCGGGGGGGGACAGCACAGATACGCAGTATTTT. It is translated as CATSRTPELAGGDSTDTQYF.

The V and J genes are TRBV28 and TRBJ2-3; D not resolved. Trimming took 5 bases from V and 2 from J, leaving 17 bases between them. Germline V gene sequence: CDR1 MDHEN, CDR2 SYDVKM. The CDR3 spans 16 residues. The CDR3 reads CASSTPTRSYTDTQYF. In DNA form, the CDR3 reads TGTGCCAGCAGTACACCGACTCGCTCTTACACAGATACGCAGTATTTT. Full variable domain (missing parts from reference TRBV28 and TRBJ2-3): DVKVTQSSRYLVKRTGEKVFLECVQDMDHENMFWYRQDPGLGLRLIYFSYDVKMKEKGDIPEGYSVSREKKERFSLILESASTNQTSMYLCASSTPTRSYTDTQYFGPGTRLTVL.

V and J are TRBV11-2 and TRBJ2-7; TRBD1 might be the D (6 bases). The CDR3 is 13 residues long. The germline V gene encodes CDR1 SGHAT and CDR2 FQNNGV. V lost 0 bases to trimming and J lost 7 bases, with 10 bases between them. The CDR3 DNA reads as TGTGCCAGCAGCTTAGAGGGGGCCAGGGAGCAGTACGTC. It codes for CASSLEGAREQYV.

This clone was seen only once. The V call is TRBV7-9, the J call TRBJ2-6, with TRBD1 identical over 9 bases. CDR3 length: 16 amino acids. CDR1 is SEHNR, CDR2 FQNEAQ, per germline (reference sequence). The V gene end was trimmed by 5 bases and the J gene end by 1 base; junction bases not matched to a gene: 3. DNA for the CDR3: TGTGCCAGCAGCGGGACAGGGTTTTCTGGGGCCAACGTCCTGACTTTC. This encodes CASSGTGFSGANVLTF.

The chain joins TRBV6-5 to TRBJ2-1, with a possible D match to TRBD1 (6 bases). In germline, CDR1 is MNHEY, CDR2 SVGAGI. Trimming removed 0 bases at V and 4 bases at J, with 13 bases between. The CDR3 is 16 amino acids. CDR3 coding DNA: TGTGCCAGCAGTTACTCGGGGACAAGGGGATACAATGAGCAGTTCTTC. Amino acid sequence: CASSYSGTRGYNEQFF.

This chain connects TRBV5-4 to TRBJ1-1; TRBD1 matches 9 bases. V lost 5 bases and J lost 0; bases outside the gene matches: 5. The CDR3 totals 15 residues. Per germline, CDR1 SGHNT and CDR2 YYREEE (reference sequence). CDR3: CASRQGQGLNTEAFF. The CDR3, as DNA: TGTGCCAGCAGACAAGGACAGGGGCTGAACACTGAAGCTTTCTTT.

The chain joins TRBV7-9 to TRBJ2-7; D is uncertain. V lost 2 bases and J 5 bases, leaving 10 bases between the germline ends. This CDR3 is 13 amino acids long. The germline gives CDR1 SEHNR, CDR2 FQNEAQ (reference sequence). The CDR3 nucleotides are TGTGCCAGCAGCTTATTGGAACAGAACGAGCAGTACGTC. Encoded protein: CASSLLEQNEQYV.

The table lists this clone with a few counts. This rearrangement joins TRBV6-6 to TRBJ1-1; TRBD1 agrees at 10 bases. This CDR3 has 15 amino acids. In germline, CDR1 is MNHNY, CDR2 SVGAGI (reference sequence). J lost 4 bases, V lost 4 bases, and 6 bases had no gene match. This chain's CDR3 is CASSLDRGLGTEAFF. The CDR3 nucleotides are TGTGCCAGCAGTTTGGACAGGGGGTTAGGCACTGAAGCTTTCTTT.

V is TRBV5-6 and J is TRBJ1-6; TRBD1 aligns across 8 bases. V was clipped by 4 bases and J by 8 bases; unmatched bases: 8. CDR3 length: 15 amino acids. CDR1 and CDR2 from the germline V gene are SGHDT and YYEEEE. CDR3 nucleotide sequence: TGTGCCAGCAGCCAACGGACAGGGCCGGATTCACCCCTCCACTTT. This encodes CASSQRTGPDSPLHF.

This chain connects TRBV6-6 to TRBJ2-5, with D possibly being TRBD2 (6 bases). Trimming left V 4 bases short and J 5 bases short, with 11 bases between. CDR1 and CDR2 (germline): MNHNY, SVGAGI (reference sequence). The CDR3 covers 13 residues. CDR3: CASSLGGRETQYF. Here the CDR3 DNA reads TGTGCCAGCAGTTTAGGAGGGCGTGAGACCCAGTACTTC.

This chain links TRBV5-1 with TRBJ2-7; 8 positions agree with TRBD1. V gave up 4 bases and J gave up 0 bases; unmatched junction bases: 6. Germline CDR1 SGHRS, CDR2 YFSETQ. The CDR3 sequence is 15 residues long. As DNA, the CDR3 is TGCGCCAGCAGCCTCGGACAGGGAAGCTCCTACGAGCAGTACGTC. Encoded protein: CASSLGQGSSYEQYV.